The TCR beta chain under discussion was sequenced for a study of blood T cell repertoires in COVID-19. In the study overall: The origin of the acute and convalescent COVID-19 samples was the United States, Italy and Spain. The cDNA or gDNA used as material had been derived from T cells, B-cell-depleted T cells, or PBMCs.

Authors' processing steps: Cell counts per sample came from amplifying reference gene primers. The table came from immunoSEQ multiplex PCR; TCRdb's copy has only in-frame clones and leaves some out. Clonal size and the V and J genes are those of that table, whereas D and trimming came from the DNA. This sample carries fewer than 180,000 clones, approximately 83% of them seen once, and the ten largest clones take under 3.5%. This TCR came from a man aged 65 to 79 with acute or convalescent COVID-19. The sequenced material came from peripheral blood.

The CDR3 bases are TGCGCCAGCAGCTTGGACGCTTACGGCTACGAGCAGTACTTC. Translating gives CASSLDAYGYEQYF. The V call is TRBV5-1, the J call TRBJ2-7, with unresolved D. CDR1 is SGHRS, CDR2 YFSETQ, per germline. V was trimmed by 0 bases and J by 3 bases, leaving 10 bases between them. This CDR3 region has 14 residues.